One TCR beta chain is described in this entry. These data are taken from a study of blood T cells in healthy people across ages. The CDR3 contains 13 residues. Trimming shortened V by 4 bases and J by 7 bases, and 11 bases separated the two germline ends. Germline V lookup: CDR1 SGDLS, CDR2 YYNGEE. Sample-barcoded 5' priming and a J-beta primer mix drove a second PCR of 7 to 11 cycles. A tag from a template-switch adaptor with 12 random nucleotides marked each cDNA molecule. Each sample yielded at least 3 million CDR3-containing paired-end reads. TCRdb re-derived calls from the 5' RACE reads in MiXCR, one entry per CDR3 protein. Of hundreds of thousands of distinct CDR3 sequences listed, 25% to 35% were seen once; the top ten hold 17%.

The chain has TRBV9 and TRBJ1-4; tentative D call: TRBD1 (6 bases). Sequencing was performed on blood. This sequence originates from a woman older than 75 in good health. CDR3 bases: TGTGCCAGCAGCCCAGGGGTGCGTGAAAAACTGTTTTTT. Translating gives CASSPGVREKLFF.